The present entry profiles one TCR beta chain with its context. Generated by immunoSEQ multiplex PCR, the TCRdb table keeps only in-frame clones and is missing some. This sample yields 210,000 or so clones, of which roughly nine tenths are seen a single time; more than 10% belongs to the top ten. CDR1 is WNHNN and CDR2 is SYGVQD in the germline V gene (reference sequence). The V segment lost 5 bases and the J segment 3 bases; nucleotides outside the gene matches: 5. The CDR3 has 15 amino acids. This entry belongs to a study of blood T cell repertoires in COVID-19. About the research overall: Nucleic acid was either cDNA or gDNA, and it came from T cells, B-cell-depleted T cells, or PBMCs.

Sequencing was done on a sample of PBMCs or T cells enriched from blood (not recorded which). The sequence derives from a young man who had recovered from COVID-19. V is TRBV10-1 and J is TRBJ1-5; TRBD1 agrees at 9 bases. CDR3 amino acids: CASSSGTGNNQPQHF. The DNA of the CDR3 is TGCGCCAGCAGTTCCGGGACAGGGAACAATCAGCCCCAGCATTTT.